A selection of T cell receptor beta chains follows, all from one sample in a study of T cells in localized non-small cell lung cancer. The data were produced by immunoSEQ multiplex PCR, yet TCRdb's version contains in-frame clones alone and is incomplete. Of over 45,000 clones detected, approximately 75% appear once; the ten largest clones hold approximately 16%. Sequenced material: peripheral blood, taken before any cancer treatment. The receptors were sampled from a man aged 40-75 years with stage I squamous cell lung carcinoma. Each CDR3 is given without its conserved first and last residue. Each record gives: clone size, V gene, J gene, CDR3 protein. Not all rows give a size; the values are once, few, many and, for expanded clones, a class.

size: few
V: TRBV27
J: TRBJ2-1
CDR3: ASSLMVAGAPNEQF

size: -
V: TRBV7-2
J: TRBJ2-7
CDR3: ASSYRGRDEQY

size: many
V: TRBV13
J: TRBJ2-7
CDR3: ASSFQGGSGEQY

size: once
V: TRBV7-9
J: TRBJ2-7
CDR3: ASSSPGQGLYEQY

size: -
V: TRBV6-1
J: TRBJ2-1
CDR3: ASSEVSYWDYTYNEQF

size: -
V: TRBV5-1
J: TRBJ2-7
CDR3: ASSLSGGNEQY

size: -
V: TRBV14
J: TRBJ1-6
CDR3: ASSPLGTGRGPLH

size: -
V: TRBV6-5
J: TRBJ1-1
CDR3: ASSRGRSAF

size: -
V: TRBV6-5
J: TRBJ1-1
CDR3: ASSETFTEAF

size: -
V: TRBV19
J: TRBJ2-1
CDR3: ASSMGGTGTYNEQF

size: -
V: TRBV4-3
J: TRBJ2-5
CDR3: ASSQDYPDTETQY

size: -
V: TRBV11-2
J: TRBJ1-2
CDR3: ASSLIGVSSLGYT

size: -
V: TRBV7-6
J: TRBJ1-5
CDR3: ASSLNEDQPQH

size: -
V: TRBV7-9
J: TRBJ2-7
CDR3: ASSGVAGQTSYEQY